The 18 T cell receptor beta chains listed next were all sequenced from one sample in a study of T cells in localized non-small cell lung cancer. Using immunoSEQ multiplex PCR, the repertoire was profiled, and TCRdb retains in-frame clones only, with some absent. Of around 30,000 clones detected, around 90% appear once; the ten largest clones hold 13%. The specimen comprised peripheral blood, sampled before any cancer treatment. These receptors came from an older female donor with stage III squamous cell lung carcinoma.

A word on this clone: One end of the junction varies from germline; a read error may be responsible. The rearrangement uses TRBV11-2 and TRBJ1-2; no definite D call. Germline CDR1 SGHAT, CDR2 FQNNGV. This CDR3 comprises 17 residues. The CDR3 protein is CASSLDGYKGLNYGYTF. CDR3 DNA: TGTGCCAGCAGTTTAGACGGGTACAAAGGACTTAACTATGGCTACACCTTC.

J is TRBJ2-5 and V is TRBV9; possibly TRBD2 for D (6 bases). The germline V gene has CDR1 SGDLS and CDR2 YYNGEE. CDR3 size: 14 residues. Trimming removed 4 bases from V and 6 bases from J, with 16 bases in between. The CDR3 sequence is CASSPQIAAKTQYF. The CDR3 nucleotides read TGTGCCAGCAGCCCCCAGATAGCGGCAAAGACCCAGTACTTC.

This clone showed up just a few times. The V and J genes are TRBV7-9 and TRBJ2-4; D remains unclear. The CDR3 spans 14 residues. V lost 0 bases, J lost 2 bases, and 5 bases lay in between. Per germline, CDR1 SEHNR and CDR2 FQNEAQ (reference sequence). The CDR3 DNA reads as TGTGCCAGCAGCTTAGCCGGGTCCAAAAACATTCAGTACTTC. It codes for CASSLAGSKNIQYF.

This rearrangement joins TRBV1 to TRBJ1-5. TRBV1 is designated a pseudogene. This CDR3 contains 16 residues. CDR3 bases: TGCACCAGCAGCCAAGATAACCAGGGACGCAATCAGCCCCAGCATTTT. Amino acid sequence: CTSSQDNQGRNQPQHF.

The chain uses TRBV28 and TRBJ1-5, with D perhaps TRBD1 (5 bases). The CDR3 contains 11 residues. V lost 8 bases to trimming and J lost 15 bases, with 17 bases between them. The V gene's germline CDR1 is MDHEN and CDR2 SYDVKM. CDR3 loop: CASVDRQLWHF. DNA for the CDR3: TGTGCCAGCGTAGACAGACAATTATGGCATTTT.

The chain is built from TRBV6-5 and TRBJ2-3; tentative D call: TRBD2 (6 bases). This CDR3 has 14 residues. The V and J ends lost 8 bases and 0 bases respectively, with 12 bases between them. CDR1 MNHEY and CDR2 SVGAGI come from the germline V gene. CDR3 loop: CASGGIGSTDTQYF. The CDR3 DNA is TGTGCCAGCGGGGGGATCGGAAGCACAGATACGCAGTATTTT.

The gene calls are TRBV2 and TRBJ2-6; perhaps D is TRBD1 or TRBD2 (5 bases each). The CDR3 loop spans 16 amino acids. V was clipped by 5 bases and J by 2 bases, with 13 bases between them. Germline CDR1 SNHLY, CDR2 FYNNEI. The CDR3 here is CASSITGTAGANVLTF. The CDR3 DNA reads TGTGCCAGCAGTATTACCGGGACGGCTGGGGCCAACGTCCTGACTTTC. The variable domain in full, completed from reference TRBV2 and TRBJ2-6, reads EPEVTQTPSHQVTQMGQEVILRCVPISNHLYFYWYRQILGQKVEFLVSFYNNEISEKSEIFDDQFSVERPDGSNFTLKIRSTKLEDSAMYFCASSITGTAGANVLTFGAGSRLTVL.

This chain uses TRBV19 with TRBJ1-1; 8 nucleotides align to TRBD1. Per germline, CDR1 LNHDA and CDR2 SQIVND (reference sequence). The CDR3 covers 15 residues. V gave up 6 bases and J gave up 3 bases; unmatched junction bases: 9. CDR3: CASRKQGVTDTEAFF. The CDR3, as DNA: TGTGCCAGTAGAAAACAGGGGGTAACGGACACTGAAGCTTTCTTT.

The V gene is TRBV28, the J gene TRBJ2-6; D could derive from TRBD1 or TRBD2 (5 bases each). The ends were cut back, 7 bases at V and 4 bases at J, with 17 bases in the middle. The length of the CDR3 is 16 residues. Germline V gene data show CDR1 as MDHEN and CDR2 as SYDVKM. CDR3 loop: CASTRPPGPGANVLTF. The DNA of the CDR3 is TGTGCCAGCACCAGACCCCCGGGGCCCGGGGCCAACGTCCTGACTTTC.

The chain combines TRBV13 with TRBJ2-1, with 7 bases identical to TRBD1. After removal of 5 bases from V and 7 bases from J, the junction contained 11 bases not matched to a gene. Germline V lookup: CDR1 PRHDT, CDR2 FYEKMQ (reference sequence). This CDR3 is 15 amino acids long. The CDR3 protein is CASSPEGQGENEQFF. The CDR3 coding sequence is TGTGCCAGCAGCCCCGAGGGGCAGGGGGAAAATGAGCAGTTCTTC.

CDR3 coding DNA: TGTGCCAGCAGCCCAAGCCACGACAGGGGGTTCAACGAGCAGTACTTC. It translates to CASSPSHDRGFNEQYF. This chain uses TRBV9 with TRBJ2-7, with 9 nucleotides matching TRBD1. Germline CDR1 reads SGDLS; CDR2 reads YYNGEE. This CDR3 is built from 16 residues. After removal of 4 bases from V and 5 bases from J, the junction contained 13 bases not matched to a gene. Full variable domain (outside the CDR3, taken from reference TRBV9 and TRBJ2-7): DSGVTQTPKHLITATGQRVTLRCSPRSGDLSVYWYQQSLDQGLQFLIQYYNGEERAKGNILERFSAQQFPDLHSELNLSSLELGDSALYFCASSPSHDRGFNEQYFGPGTRLTVT.

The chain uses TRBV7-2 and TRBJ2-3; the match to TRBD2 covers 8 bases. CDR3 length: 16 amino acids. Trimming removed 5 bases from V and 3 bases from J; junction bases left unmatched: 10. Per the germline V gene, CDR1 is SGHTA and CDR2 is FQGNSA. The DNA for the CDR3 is TGTGCCAGCAGCCCAATCCTAGCGGGCGGGACAGATACGCAGTATTTT. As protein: CASSPILAGGTDTQYF. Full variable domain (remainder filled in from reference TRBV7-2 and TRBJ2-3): GAGVSQSPSNKVTEKGKDVELRCDPISGHTALYWYRQSLGQGLEFLIYFQGNSAPDKSGLPSDRFSAERTGGSVSTLTIQRTQQEDSAVYLCASSPILAGGTDTQYFGPGTRLTVL.

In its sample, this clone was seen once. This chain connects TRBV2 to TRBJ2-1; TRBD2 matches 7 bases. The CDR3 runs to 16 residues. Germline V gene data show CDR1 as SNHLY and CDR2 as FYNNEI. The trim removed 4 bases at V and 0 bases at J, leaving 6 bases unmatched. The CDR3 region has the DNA TGTGCCAGCAGTGGGTTGGGGGGGTACTCCTACAATGAGCAGTTCTTC. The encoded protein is CASSGLGGYSYNEQFF.

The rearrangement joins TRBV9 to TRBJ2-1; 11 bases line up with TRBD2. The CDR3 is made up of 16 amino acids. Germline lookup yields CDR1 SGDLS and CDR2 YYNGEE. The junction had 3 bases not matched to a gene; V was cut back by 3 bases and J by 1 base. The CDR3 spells CASSDVAGGSYNEQFF. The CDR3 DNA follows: TGTGCCAGCAGCGATGTAGCGGGGGGGTCCTACAATGAGCAGTTCTTC.

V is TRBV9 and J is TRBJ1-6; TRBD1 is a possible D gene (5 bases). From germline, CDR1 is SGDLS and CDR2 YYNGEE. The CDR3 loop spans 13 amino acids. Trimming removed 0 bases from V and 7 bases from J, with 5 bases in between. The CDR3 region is CASSVEGNSPLHF. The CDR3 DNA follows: TGTGCCAGCAGCGTAGAGGGGAATTCACCCCTCCACTTT.

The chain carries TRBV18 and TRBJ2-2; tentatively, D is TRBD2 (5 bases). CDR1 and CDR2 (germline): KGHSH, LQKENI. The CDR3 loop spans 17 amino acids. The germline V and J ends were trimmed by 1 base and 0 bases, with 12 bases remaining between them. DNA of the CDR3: TGTGCCAGCTCACCACGTTTCGGGGTCGCGAACACCGGGGAGCTGTTTTTT. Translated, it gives CASSPRFGVANTGELFF.

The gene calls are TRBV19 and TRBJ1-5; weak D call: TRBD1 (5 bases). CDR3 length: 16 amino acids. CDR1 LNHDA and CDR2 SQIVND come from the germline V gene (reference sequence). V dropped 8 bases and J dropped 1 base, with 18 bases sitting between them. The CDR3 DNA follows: TGTGCCAGTGGGGGTCGAGGGAGAGGCAGCAATCAGCCCCAGCATTTT. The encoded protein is CASGGRGRGSNQPQHF.

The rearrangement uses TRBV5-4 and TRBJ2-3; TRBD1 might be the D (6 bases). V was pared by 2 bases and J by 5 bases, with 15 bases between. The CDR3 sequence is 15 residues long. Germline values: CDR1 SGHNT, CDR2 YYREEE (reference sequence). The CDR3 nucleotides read TGTGCCAGCAGCTTAAGCTCACAGGGTATAGATACGCAGTATTTT. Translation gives CASSLSSQGIDTQYF.